This T cell receptor beta chain is drawn from a study of T cells after yellow fever vaccination. Study-wide findings and caveats: Few clonotypes appeared in both CD4 and CD8 compartments. Booster sampling recovered most clones from primary vaccination (96% CD4, 88% CD8). Weaker in magnitude, the secondary response showed a faster peak on day 5 versus 15.

In its sample, this clonotype was seen a few times. Production of TCR cDNA was by 5'RACE template switching, which also added a universal primer site and UMIs. From the 5' RACE reads, TCRdb called clonotypes with MiXCR, one entry per CDR3 protein. The sample holds 25,000 to 30,000 distinct CDR3 sequences, roughly 5.9% seen once. V was pared by 3 bases and J by 5 bases, with 7 bases between. CDR1 and CDR2 from the germline V gene are LGHNT and FRNRAP. The CDR3 runs 12 residues. The sample was PBMCs, either bulk or a sorted T-cell subset (CD4+, CD8+, memory, or dextramer-sorted; not recorded which), taken on the day of the yellow fever booster vaccination. The receptor comes from a man under 40 who received the YFV17D yellow fever vaccine. The rearrangement uses TRBV12-5 and TRBJ2-5; D uncertain. The CDR3 protein is CASGFIGETQYF. CDR3 in DNA: TGTGCTAGTGGTTTTATCGGGGAGACCCAGTACTTC.